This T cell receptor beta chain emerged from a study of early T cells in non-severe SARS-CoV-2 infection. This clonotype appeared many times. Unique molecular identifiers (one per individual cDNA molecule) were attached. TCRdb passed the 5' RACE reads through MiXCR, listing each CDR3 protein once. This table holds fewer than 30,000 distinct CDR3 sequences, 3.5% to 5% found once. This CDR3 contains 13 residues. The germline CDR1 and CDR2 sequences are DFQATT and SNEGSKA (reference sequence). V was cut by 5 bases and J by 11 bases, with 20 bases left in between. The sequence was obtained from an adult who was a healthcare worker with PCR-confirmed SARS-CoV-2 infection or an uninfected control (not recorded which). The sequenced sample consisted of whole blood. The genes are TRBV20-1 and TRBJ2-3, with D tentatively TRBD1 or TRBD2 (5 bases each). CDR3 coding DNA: TGCAGTGCTTTAATGCCGGGACCTAGAGAGCAGTATTTT. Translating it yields CSALMPGPREQYF.